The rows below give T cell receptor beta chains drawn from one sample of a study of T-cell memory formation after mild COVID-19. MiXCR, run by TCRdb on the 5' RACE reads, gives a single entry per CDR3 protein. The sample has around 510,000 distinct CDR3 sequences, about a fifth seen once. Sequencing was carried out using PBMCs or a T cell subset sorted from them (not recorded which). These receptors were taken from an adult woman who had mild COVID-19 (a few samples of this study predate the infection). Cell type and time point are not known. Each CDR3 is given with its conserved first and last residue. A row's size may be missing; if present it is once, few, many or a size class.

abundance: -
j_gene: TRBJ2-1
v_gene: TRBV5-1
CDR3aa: CASKPTPHSYNEQFF

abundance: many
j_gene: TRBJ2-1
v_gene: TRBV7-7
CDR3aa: CASSLARGPHEQFF

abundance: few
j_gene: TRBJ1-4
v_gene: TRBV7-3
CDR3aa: CASSPTGQGEKLFF

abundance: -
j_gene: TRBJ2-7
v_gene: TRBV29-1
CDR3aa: CSVDGGSGYEQYF

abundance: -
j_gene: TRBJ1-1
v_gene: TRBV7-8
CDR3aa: CASSPRATNTEAFF

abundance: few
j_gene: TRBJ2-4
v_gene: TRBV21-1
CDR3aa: CASSSPGGKNIQYF

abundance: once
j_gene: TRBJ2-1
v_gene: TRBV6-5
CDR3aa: CASSLDREYNEQFF

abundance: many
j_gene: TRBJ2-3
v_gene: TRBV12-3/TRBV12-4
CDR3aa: CASSPGAVPDTQYF

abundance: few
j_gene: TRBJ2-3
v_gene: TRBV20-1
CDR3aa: CSASSIAGAGGPQYF

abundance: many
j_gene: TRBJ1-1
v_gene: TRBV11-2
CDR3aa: CASSLDPGNTEAFF

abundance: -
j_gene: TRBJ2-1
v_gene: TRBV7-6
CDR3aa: CASSSDLGNEQFF

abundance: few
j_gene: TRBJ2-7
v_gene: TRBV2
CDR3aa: CASKGLFGTGFYEQYF

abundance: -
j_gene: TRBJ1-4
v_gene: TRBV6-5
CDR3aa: CASSSLRTGGNEKLFF

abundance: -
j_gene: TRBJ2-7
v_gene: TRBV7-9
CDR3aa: CASSPGDYSYEQYF

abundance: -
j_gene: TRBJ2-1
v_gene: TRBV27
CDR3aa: CASTTRWREGYNEQFF

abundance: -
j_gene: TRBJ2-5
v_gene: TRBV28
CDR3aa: CASSAGFAGGETQYF

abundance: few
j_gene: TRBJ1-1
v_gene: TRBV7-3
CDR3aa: CASSLQRGNTEAFF

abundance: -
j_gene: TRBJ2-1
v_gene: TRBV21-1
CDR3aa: CASSKVGGFLGGQFF

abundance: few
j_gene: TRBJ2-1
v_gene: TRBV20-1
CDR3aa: CSARDHSSFDEQFF

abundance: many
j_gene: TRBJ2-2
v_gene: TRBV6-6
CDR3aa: CASSYGRDTGELFF

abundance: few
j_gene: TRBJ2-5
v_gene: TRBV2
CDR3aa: CASSVTRVQETQYF

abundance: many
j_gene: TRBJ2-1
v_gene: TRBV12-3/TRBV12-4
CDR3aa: CASSQQGQSYNEQFF

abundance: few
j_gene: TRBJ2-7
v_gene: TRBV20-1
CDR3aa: CSARPGLYSYEQYF

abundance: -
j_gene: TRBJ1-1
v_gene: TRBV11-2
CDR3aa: CASSSYGQVGPEAFF

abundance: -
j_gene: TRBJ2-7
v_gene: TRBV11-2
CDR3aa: CASTALAGGSYEQYF

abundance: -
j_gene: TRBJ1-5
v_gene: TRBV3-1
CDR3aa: CASSQDRGQGDQPQHF

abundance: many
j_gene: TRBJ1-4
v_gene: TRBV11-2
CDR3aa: CASSLGGNEKLFF

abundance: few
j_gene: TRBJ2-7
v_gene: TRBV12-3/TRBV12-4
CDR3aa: CASSLSLAGYEQYF

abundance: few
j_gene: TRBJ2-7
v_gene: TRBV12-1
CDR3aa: CASSFGLAGVDEQYF

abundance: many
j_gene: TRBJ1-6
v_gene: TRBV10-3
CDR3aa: CAISESRQGGDSPLHF

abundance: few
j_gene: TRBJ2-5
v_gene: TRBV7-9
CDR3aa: CASSLGYRELETQYF

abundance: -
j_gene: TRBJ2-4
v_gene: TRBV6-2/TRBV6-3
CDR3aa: CASRHGPQNIQYF

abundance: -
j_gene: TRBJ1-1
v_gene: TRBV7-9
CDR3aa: CDSSLEGRIGVTEAFF

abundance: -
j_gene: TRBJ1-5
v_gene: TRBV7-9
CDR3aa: CASSLAQGLGNQPQHF

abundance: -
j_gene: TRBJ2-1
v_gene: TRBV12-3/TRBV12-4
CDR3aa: CASGASDRSVIAYNEQFF

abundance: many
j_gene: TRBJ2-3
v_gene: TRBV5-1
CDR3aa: CASSLQTGGSTDTQYF

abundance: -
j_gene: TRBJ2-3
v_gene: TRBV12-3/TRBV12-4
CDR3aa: CASSSGRDTDTQYF

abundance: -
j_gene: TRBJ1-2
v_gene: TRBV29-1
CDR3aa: CSVEGRLSYGYTF

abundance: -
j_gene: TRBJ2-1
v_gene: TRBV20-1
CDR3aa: CSATSGSSYNEQFF